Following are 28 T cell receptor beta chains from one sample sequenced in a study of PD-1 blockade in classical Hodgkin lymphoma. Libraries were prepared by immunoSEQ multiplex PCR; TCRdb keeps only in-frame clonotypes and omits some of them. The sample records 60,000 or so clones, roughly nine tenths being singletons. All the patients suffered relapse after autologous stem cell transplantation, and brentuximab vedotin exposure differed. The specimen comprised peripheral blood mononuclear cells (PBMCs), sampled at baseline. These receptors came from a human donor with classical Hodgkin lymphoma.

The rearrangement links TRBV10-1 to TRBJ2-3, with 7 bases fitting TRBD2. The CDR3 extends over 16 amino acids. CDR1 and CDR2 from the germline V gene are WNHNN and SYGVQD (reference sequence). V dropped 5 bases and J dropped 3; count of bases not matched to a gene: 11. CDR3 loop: CASSLSSGGRTDTQYF. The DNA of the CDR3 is TGCGCCAGCAGTCTTTCCTCGGGGGGTCGGACAGATACGCAGTATTTT.

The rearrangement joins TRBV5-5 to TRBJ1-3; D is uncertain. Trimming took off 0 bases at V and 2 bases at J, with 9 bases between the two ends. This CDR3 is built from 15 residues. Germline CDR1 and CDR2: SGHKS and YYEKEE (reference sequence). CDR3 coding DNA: TGTGCCAGCAGCTTGGTTCAGGCCACTGGAAACACCATATATTTT. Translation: CASSLVQATGNTIYF. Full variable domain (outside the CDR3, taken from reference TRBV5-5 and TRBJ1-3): DAGVTQSPTHLIKTRGQQVTLRCSPISGHKSVSWYQQVLGQGPQFIFQYYEKEERGRGNFPDRFSARQFPNYSSELNVNALLLGDSALYLCASSLVQATGNTIYFGEGSWLTVV.

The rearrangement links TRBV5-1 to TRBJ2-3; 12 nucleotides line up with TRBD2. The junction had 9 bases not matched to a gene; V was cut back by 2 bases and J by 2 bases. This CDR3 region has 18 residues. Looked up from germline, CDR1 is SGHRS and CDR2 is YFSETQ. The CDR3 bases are TGCGCCAGCAGCTTATGGCTAGCGGGGGGGGGTCCCACAGATACGCAGTATTTT. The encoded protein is CASSLWLAGGGPTDTQYF.

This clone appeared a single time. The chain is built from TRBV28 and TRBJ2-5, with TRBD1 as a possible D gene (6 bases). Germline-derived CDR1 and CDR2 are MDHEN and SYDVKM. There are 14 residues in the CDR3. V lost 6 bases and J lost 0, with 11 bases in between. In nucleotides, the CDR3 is TGTGCCAGCAGAGGACAGCAATACCAAGAGACCCAGTACTTC. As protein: CASRGQQYQETQYF.

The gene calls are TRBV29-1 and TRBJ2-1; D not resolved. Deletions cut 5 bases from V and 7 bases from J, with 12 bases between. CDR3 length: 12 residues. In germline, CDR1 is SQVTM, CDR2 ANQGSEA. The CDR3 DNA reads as TGCAGCGTTCTTACCTCCAGGAATGAGCAGTTCTTC. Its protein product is CSVLTSRNEQFF.

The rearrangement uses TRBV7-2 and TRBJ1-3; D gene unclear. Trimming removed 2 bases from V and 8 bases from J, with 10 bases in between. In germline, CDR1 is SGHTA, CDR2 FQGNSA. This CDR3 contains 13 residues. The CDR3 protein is CASSLYIRDTIYF. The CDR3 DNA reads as TGTGCCAGCAGCTTATACATCCGAGACACCATATATTTT.

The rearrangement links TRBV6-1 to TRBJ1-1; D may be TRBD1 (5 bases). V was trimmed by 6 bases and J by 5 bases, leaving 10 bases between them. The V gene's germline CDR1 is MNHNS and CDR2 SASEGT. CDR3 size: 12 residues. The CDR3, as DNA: TGTGCCAGCAGGGAGGGACTGACTGAAGCTTTCTTT. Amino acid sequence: CASREGLTEAFF.

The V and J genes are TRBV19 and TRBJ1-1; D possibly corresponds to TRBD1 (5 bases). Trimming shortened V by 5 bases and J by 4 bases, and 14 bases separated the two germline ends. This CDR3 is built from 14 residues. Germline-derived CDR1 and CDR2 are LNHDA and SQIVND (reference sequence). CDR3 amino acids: CASSRERGPTEAFF. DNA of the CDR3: TGTGCCAGTAGTCGTGAGAGGGGTCCCACTGAAGCTTTCTTT.

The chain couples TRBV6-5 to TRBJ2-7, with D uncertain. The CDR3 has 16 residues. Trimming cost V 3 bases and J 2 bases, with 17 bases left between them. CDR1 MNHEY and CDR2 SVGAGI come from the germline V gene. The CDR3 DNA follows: TGTGCCAGCAGTTATAGGAGCCCACCGACCCCCTACGAGCAGTACTTC. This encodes CASSYRSPPTPYEQYF.

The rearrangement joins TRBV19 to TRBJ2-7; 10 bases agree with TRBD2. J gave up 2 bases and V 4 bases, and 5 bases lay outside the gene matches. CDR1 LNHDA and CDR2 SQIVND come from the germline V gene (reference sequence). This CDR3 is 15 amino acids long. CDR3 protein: CASSKGLASTYEQYF. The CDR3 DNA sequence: TGTGCCAGTAGTAAGGGACTAGCGAGTACCTACGAGCAGTACTTC. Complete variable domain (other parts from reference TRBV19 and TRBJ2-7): DGGITQSPKYLFRKEGQNVTLSCEQNLNHDAMYWYRQDPGQGLRLIYYSQIVNDFQKGDIAEGYSVSREKKESFPLTVTSAQKNPTAFYLCASSKGLASTYEQYFGPGTRLTVT.

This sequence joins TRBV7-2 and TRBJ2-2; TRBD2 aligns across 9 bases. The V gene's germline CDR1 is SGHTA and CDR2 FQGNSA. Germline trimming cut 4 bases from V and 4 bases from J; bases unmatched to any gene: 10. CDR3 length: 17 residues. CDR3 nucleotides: TGTGCCAGCAGCTCCGTAGCGGGGGCCTCGATCACCGGGGAGCTGTTTTTT. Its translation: CASSSVAGASITGELFF. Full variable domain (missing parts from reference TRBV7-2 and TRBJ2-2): GAGVSQSPSNKVTEKGKDVELRCDPISGHTALYWYRQSLGQGLEFLIYFQGNSAPDKSGLPSDRFSAERTGGSVSTLTIQRTQQEDSAVYLCASSSVAGASITGELFFGEGSRLTVL.

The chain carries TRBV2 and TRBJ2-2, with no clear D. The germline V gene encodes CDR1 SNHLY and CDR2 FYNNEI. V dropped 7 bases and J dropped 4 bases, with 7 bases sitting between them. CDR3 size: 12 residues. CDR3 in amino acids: CASTWGTGELFF. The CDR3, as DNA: TGTGCCAGCACCTGGGGCACCGGGGAGCTGTTTTTT. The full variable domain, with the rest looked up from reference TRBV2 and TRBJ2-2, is EPEVTQTPSHQVTQMGQEVILRCVPISNHLYFYWYRQILGQKVEFLVSFYNNEISEKSEIFDDQFSVERPDGSNFTLKIRSTKLEDSAMYFCASTWGTGELFFGEGSRLTVL.

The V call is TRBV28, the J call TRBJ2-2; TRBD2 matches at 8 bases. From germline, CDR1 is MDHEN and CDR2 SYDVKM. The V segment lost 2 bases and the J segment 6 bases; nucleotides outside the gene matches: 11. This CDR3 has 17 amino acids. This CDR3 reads CASSLGSGREVPGELFF. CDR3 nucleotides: TGTGCCAGCAGTTTAGGTTCGGGGCGGGAGGTCCCCGGGGAGCTGTTTTTT.

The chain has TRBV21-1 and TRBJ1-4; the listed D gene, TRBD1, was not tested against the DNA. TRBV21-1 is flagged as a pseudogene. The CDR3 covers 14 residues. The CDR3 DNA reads TGTGCCAACACCCGGGACAGACTAAATGAAAAACTGTTTTTT. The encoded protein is CANTRDRLNEKLFF.

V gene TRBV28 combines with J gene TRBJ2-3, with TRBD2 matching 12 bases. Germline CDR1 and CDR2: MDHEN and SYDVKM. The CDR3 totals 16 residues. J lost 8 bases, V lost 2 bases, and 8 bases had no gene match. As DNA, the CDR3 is TGTGCCAGCAGTTTAAGTTCGACTAGCGGGAGTGGTACGCAGTATTTT. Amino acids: CASSLSSTSGSGTQYF.

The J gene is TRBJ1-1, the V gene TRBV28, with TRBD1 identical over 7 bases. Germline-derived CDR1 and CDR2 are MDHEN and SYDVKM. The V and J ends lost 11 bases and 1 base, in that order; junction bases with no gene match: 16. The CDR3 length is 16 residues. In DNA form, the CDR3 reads TGTGCCGGCCTCCCCCGGGACAGCGTTGGGAACACTGAAGCTTTCTTT. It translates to CAGLPRDSVGNTEAFF.

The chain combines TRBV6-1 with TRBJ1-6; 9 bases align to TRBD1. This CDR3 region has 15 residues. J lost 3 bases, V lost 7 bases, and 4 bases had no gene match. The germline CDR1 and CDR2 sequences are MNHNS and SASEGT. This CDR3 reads CASILDRGYNSPLHF. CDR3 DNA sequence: TGTGCCAGCATACTGGACAGGGGCTATAATTCACCCCTCCACTTT.

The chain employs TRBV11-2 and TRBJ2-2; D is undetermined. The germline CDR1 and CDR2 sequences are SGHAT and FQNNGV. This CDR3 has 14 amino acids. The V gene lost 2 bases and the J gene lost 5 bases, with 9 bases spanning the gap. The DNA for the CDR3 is TGTGCCAGCAGCTTAAGACCTCAAACCGGGGAGCTGTTTTTT. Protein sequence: CASSLRPQTGELFF.

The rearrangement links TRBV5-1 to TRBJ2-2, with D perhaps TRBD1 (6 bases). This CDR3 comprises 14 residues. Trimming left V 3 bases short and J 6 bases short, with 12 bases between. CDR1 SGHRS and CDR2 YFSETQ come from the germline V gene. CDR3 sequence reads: CASSSNRVAGELFF. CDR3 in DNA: TGCGCCAGCAGCTCTAACAGGGTGGCCGGGGAGCTGTTTTTT.

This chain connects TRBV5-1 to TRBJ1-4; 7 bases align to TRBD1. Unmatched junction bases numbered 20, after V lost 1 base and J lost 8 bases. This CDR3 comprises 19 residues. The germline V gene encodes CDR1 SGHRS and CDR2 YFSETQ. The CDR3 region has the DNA TGCGCCAGCAGCTTGACGACGTCGGCCGGGACAGCCGTTTTCGAAAAACTGTTTTTT. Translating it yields CASSLTTSAGTAVFEKLFF.

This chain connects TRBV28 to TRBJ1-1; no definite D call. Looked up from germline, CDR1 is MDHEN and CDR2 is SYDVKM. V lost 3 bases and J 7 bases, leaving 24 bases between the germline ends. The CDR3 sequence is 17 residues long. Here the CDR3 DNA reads TGTGCCAGCAGTTTGATTGGTCCGGGTCTTTCCTCGGATGAAGCTTTCTTT. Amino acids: CASSLIGPGLSSDEAFF.

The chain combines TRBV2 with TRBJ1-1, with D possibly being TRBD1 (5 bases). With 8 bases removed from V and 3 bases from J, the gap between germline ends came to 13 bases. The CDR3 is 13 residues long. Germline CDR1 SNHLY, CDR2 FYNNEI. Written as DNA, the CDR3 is TGTGCCAGCTCCTCAGGGCCGGACACTGAAGCTTTCTTT. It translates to CASSSGPDTEAFF.

CDR3 residues: CSGAVYGYTF. CDR3 nucleotides: TGCAGTGGGGCCGTCTATGGCTACACCTTC. The chain combines TRBV20-1 with TRBJ1-2; D is uncertain. CDR3 length: 10 amino acids. CDR1 DFQATT and CDR2 SNEGSKA come from the germline V gene (reference sequence). The V end lost 7 bases, the J end lost 4 bases, and 7 bases lay between the germline ends.

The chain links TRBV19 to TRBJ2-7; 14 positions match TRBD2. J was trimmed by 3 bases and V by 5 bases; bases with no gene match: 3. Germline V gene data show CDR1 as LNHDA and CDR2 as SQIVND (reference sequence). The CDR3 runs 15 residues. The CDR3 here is CASSFGLAGGYEQYF. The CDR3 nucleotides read TGTGCCAGTAGTTTCGGACTAGCGGGGGGCTACGAGCAGTACTTC.

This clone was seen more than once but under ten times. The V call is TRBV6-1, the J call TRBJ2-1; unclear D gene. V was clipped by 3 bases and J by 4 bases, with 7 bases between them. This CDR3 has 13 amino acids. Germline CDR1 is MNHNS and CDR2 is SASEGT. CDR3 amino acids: CASSDREYNEQFF. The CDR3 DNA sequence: TGTGCCAGCAGTGACCGAGAATACAATGAGCAGTTCTTC.

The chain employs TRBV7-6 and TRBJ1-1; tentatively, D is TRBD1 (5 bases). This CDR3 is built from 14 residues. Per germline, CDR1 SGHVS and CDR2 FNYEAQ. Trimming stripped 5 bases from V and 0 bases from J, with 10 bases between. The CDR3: CASSPSTVNTEAFF. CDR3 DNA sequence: TGTGCCAGCAGCCCCTCGACAGTGAACACTGAAGCTTTCTTT.

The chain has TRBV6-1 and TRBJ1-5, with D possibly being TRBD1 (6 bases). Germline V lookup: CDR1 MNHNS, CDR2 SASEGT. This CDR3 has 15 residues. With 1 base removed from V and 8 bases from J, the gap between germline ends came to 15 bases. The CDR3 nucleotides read TGTGCCAGCAGTGAAGGGGCACAGGGAGGGGAGCCCCAGCATTTT. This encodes CASSEGAQGGEPQHF.

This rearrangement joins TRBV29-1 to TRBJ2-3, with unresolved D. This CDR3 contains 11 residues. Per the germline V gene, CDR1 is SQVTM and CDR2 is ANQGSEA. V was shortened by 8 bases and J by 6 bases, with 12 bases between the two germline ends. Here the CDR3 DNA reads TGCAGCCTTACCCCGGCTGATACGCAGTATTTT. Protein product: CSLTPADTQYF.